A single sample gave rise to the 4 T cell receptor beta chains below, sequenced in a study of PD-L1 blockade in urothelial cancer. Documented time point: pretreatment peripheral blood. Clones were sequenced by immunoSEQ multiplex PCR, and TCRdb holds only the in-frame ones, with some missing. The table shows fewer than 60,000 clones, with approximately 83% occurring only once. The specimen was PBMCs, collected around atezolizumab (anti-PD-L1) treatment. All receptors come from a man in his 70s with urothelial cancer.

V gene TRBV19 combines with J gene TRBJ1-5; the D is unclear. The CDR3 is 14 residues long. Trimming shortened V by 5 bases and J by 3 bases, and 11 bases separated the two germline ends. The germline CDR1 and CDR2 sequences are LNHDA and SQIVND (reference sequence). The CDR3 loop is CASSSGTNNQPQHF. CDR3 bases: TGTGCCAGTAGTTCAGGCACCAACAATCAGCCCCAGCATTTT.

The sample holds one count of this clone. The chain couples TRBV6-1 to TRBJ1-2; 7 bases are shared with TRBD1. Germline loops: CDR1 MNHNS, CDR2 SASEGT. Unmatched junction bases numbered 5, after V lost 0 bases and J lost 4 bases. The CDR3 runs 15 residues. In nucleotides, the CDR3 is TGTGCCAGCAGTGAAGCCGCAGGGGGAGGCTATGGCTACACCTTC. As protein: CASSEAAGGGYGYTF.

This chain connects TRBV28 to TRBJ2-1, with D maybe TRBD1 (6 bases). V lost 10 bases to trimming and J lost 5 bases, with 15 bases between them. The CDR3 contains 13 residues. From germline, CDR1 is MDHEN and CDR2 SYDVKM. The CDR3 protein is CATSDRPNNEQFF. The CDR3 DNA is TGTGCCACCTCTGACAGGCCAAACAATGAGCAGTTCTTC. The entire variable domain, with the rest obtained from reference TRBV28 and TRBJ2-1, is as follows: DVKVTQSSRYLVKRTGEKVFLECVQDMDHENMFWYRQDPGLGLRLIYFSYDVKMKEKGDIPEGYSVSREKKERFSLILESASTNQTSMYLCATSDRPNNEQFFGPGTRLTVL.

This clone has a single count. The genes are TRBV6-4 and TRBJ1-1; tentative D call: TRBD1 (6 bases). Trimming cost V 6 bases and J 5 bases, with 16 bases left between them. Germline assignment: CDR1 MRHNA and CDR2 SNTAGT. The length of the CDR3 is 14 residues. The CDR3 nucleotides read TGTGCCAGCAGGGAGGGGGGACTAGGGACTGAAGCTTTCTTT. Its translation: CASREGGLGTEAFF.